This TCR beta chain was identified in a study of blood T cell repertoires in COVID-19. Clones were read by immunoSEQ multiplex PCR, and TCRdb kept only the in-frame ones, dropping some. The sample includes around 400,000 clones, more than 70% of them seen just once. The germline V and J ends were trimmed by 0 bases and 2 bases, with 11 bases remaining between them. The length of the CDR3 is 15 residues. Germline loops: CDR1 MDHEN, CDR2 SYDVKM. This sequence joins TRBV28 and TRBJ2-7; possible D gene TRBD2, 5 bases. This TCR was sampled from a woman aged 30 to 39 with COVID-19, enrolled during active disease. Material: peripheral blood. The DNA for the CDR3 is TGTGCCAGCAGTTTATGGCGGCTGACTACCTACGAGCAGTACTTC. It yields the protein CASSLWRLTTYEQYF. Variable domain in full (rest from reference TRBV28 and TRBJ2-7): DVKVTQSSRYLVKRTGEKVFLECVQDMDHENMFWYRQDPGLGLRLIYFSYDVKMKEKGDIPEGYSVSREKKERFSLILESASTNQTSMYLCASSLWRLTTYEQYFGPGTRLTVT.